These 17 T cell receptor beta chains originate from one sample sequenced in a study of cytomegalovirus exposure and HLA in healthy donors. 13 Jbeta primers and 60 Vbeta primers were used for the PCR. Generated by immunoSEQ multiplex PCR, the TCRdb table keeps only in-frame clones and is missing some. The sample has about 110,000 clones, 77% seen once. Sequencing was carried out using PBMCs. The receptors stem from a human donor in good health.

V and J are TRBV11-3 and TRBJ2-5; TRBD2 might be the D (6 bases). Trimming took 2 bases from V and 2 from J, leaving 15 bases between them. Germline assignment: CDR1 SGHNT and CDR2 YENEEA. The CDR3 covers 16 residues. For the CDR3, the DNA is TGTGCCAGCAGCTTAAGGGTTAGCGGAACTCAAGAGACCCAGTACTTC. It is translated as CASSLRVSGTQETQYF.

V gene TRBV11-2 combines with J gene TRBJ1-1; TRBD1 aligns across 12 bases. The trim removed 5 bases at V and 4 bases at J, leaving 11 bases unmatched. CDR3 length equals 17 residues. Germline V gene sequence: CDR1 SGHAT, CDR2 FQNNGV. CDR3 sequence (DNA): TGTGCCAGCAGCCCCCTGCCGGGACAGGGGGCGGTCACTGAAGCTTTCTTT. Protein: CASSPLPGQGAVTEAFF. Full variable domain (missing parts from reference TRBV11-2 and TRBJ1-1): EAGVAQSPRYKIIEKRQSVAFWCNPISGHATLYWYQQILGQGPKLLIQFQNNGVVDDSQLPKDRFSAERLKGVDSTLKIQPAKLEDSAVYLCASSPLPGQGAVTEAFFGQGTRLTVV.

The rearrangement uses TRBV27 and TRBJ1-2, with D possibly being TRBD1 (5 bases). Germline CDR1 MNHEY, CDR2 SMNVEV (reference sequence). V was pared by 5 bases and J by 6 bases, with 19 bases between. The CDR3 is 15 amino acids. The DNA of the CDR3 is TGTGCCAGCAGTCTCTCAGTCCAGGGATCAGATGGCTACACCTTC. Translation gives CASSLSVQGSDGYTF.

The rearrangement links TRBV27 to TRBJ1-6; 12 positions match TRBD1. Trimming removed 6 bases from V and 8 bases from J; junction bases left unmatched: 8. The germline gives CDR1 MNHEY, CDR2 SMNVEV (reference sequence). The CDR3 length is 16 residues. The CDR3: CASSPRGQGAYSPLHF. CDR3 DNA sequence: TGTGCCAGCAGCCCCAGGGGACAGGGGGCTTATTCACCCCTCCACTTT.

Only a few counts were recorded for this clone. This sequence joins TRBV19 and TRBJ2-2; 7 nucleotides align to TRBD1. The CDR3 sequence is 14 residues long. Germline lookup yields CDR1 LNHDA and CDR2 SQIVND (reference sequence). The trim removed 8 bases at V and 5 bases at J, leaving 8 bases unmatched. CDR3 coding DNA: TGTGCCAGTCAAAAGCAGGGGGAGACCGGGGAGCTGTTTTTT. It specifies CASQKQGETGELFF.

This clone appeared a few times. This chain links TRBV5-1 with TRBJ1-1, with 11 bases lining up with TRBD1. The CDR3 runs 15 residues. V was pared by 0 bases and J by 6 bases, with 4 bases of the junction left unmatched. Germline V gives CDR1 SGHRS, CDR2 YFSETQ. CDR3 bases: TGCGCCAGCAGCTTGGGGACAGGGGGCCACTCTGAAGCTTTCTTT. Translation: CASSLGTGGHSEAFF. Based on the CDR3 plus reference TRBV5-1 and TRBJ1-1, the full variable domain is KAGVTQTPRYLIKTRGQQVTLSCSPISGHRSVSWYQQTPGQGLQFLFEYFSETQRNKGNFPGRFSGRQFSNSRSEMNVSTLELGDSALYLCASSLGTGGHSEAFFGQGTRLTVV.

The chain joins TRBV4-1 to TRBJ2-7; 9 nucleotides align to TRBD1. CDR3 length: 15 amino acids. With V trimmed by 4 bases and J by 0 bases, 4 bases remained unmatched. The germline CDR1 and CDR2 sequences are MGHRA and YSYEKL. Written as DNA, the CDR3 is TGCGCCAGCAGCCGACAGGGGGGGGACTCCTACGAGCAGTACTTC. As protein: CASSRQGGDSYEQYF.

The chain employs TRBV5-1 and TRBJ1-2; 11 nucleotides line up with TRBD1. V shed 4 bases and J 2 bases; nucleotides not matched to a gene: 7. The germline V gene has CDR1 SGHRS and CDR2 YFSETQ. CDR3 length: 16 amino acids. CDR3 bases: TGCGCCAGCAGCGGAAGCGGGACAGGGGGAAACTATGGCTACACCTTC. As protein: CASSGSGTGGNYGYTF.

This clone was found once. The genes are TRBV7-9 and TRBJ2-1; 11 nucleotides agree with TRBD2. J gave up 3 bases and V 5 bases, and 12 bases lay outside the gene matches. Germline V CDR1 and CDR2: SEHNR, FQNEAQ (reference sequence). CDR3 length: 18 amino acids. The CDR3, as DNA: TGTGCCAGCAGCAATGATTATGCCGGGACTAGCGGCTACAATGAGCAGTTCTTC. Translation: CASSNDYAGTSGYNEQFF.

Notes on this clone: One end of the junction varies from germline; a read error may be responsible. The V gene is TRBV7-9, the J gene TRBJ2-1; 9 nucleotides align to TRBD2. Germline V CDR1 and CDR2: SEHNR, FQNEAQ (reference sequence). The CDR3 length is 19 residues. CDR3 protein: CSSSALPGLAPSSYNEQFF. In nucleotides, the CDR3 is TGTTCCAGCAGCGCCTTACCGGGACTAGCCCCGAGCTCCTACAATGAGCAGTTCTTC.

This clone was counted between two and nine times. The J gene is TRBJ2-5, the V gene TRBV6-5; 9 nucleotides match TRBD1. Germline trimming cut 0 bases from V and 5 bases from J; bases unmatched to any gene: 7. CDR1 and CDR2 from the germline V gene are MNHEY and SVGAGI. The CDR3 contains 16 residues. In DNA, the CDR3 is TGTGCCAGCAGTTACTCCCGGACAGGGGTCTGGGAGACCCAGTACTTC. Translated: CASSYSRTGVWETQYF.

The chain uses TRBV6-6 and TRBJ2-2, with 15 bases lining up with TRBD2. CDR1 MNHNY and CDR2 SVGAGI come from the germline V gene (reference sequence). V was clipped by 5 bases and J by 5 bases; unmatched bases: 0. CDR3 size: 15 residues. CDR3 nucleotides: TGTGCCAGCAGTGGGACTAGCGGGGGGACCGGGGAGCTGTTTTTT. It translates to CASSGTSGGTGELFF.

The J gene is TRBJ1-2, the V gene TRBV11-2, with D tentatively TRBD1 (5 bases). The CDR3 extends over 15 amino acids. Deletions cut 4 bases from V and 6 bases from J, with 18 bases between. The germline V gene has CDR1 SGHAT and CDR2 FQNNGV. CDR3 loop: CASSSSRPWGDGYTF. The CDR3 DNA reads TGTGCCAGCAGCTCGTCCCGCCCCTGGGGGGATGGCTACACCTTC.

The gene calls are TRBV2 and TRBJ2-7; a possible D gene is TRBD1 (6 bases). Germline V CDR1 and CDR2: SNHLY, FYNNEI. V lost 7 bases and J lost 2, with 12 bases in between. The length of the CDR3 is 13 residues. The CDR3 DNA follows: TGTGCCAGCACGACAGGTCCTACCTACGAGCAGTACTTC. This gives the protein CASTTGPTYEQYF.

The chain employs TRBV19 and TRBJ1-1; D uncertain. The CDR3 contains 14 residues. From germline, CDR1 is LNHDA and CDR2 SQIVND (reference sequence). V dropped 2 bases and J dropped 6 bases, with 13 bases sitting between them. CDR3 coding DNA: TGTGCCAGTAGTATACTCCCGGGGTTGGCTGAAGCTTTCTTT. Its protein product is CASSILPGLAEAFF.

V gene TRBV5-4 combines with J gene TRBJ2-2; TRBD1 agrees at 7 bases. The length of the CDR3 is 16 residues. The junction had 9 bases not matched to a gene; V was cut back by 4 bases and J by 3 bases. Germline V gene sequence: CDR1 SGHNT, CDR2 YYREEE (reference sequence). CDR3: CASSRGQLRDTGELFF. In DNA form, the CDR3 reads TGTGCCAGCAGCCGGGGACAGCTCCGTGACACCGGGGAGCTGTTTTTT.

The CDR3 region is CASSLRGLGNTIYF. The CDR3 coding sequence is TGTGCCAGCAGCTTGAGGGGACTAGGAAACACCATATATTTT. The chain carries TRBV5-8 and TRBJ1-3; D is possibly TRBD1 (5 bases). The V gene's germline CDR1 is SGHTS and CDR2 YDEGEE. The CDR3 runs 14 residues. V dropped 1 base and J dropped 4 bases, with 9 bases sitting between them.